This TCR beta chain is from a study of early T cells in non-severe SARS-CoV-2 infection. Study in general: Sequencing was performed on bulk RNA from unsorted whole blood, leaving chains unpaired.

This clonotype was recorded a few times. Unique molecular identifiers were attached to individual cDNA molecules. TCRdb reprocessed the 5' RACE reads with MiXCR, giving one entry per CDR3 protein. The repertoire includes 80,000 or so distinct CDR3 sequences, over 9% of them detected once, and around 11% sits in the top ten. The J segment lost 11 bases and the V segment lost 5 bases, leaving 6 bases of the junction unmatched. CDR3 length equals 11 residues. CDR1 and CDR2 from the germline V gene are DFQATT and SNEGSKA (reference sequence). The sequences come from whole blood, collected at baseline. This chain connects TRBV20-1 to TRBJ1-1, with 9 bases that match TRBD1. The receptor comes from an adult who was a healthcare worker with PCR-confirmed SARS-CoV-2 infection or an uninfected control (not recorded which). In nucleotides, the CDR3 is TGCAGTGCTTGGGGGACAGGGCGGGCTTTCTTT. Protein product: CSAWGTGRAFF.